This TCR beta chain comes out of a study of blood T cell repertoires in COVID-19. About the study: From the United States, Italy and Spain came samples of acute and convalescent COVID-19. T cells, B-cell-depleted T cells, or PBMCs supplied cDNA or gDNA.

The V gene's germline CDR1 is SGHTA and CDR2 FQGNSA. The CDR3 is 16 amino acids. J was trimmed by 7 bases and V by 5 bases; bases with no gene match: 11. As originally analysed: Amplified reference gene primers provided the basis for estimating nucleated cell counts. Sequencing used immunoSEQ multiplex PCR; TCRdb keeps in-frame clones, though not all of them. V, J and clone size are those of that table, while D and trimming were read from the DNA. The sample lists 200,000 or so clones, more than 70% occurring once. This clone was picked up a small number of times. The sequence was collected from a woman aged 40 to 50 who had recovered from COVID-19. Material for sequencing was peripheral blood. The chain recombines TRBV7-2 with TRBJ2-7; 13 nucleotides agree with TRBD2. CDR3 nucleotides: TGTGCCAGCAGCGTCGGGGGACTAGCGGGATCAAGGGAGCAGTACTTC. This gives the protein CASSVGGLAGSREQYF. Full variable domain (outside the CDR3, taken from reference TRBV7-2 and TRBJ2-7): GAGVSQSPSNKVTEKGKDVELRCDPISGHTALYWYRQSLGQGLEFLIYFQGNSAPDKSGLPSDRFSAERTGGSVSTLTIQRTQQEDSAVYLCASSVGGLAGSREQYFGPGTRLTVT.